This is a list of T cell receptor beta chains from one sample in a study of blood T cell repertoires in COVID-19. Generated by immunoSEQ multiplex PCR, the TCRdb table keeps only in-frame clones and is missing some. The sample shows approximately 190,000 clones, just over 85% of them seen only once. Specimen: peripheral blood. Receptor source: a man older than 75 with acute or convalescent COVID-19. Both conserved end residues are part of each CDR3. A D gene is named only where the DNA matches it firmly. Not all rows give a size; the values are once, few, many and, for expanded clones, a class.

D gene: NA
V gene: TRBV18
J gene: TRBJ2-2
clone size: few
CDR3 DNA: TGTGCCAGCTCACCACTGACAGCCCCGAACACCGGGGAGCTGTTTTTT
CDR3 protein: CASSPLTAPNTGELFF

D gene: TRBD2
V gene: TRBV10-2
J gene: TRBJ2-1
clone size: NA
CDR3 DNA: TGCGCCAGCAGTGCAACTAGCGGGTCCTACAATGAGCAGTTCTTC
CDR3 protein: CASSATSGSYNEQFF

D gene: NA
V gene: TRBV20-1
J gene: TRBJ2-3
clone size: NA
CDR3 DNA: TGCAGTGCTAACGGGTTTACGCAGTATTTT
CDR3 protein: CSANGFTQYF

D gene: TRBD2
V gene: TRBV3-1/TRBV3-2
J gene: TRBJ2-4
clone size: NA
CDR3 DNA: TGTGCCAGCAGCCAAGGGGGGGGACTAGCCAAAAACATTCAGTACTTC
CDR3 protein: CASSQGGGLAKNIQYF

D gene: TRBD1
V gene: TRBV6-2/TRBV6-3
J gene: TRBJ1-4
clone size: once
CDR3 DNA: TGTGCCAGCAGCTTGCACCGCGGACAGGGGGCGTATGAAAAACTGTTTTTT
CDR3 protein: CASSLHRGQGAYEKLFF

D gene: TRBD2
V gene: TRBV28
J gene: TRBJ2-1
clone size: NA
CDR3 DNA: TGTGCCAGCACCCCAGCGGGAGGGACCTACAATGAGCAGTTCTTC
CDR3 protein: CASTPAGGTYNEQFF

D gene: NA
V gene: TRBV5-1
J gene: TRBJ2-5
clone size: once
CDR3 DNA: TGCGCCAGCAGCCTAGGAGCCTCCTCAGAGACCCAGTACTTC
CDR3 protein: CASSLGASSETQYF

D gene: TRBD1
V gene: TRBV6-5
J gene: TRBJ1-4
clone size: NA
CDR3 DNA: TGTGCCAGCGATGACAGGGGGAATGAAAAACTGTTTTTT
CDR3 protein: CASDDRGNEKLFF

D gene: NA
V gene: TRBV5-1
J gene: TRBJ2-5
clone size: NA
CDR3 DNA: TGCGCCAGCAGCTTTGGGGGGAGGCCCCAAGAGACCCAGTACTTC
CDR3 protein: CASSFGGRPQETQYF

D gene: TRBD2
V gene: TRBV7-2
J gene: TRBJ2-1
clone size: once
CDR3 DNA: TGTGCCAGCAGCTTAGTTGGGACTAGCGGGAAGTACAATGAGCAGTTCTTC
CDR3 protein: CASSLVGTSGKYNEQFF

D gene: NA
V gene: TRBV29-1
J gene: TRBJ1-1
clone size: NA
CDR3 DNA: TGCAGCGCCGACGATCGGGGGATCACTGAAGCTTTCTTT
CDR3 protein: CSADDRGITEAFF

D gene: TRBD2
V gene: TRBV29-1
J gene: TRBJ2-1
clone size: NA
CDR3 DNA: TGCAGCGTTGTACTAGCGGAGGGGGGTTTATACAATGAGCAGTTCTTC
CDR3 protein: CSVVLAEGGLYNEQFF

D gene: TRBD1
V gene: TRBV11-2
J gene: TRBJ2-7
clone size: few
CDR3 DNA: TGTGCCAGCAGCCAGGGACAGGGGGGAACCTACGAGCAGTACTTC
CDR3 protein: CASSQGQGGTYEQYF

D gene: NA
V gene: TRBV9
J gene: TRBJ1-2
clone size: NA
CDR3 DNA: TGTGCCAGCAGCGTAGCTTCTGGAGTGTATCGTGGCTACACCTTC
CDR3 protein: CASSVASGVYRGYTF

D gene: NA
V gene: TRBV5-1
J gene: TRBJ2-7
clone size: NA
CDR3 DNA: TGCGCCAGCAGCTTGAATCCGGGGGGCAACGAGCAGTACTTC
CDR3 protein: CASSLNPGGNEQYF

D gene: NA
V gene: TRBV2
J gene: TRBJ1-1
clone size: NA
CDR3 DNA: TGTGCCAGCAGAACAGGGCCAAACACTGAAGCTTTCTTT
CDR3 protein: CASRTGPNTEAFF

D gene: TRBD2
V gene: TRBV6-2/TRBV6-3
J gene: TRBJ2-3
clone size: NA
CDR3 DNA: TGTGCCAGCAGCGGACTAGCGGGGTCCACAGATACGCAGTATTTT
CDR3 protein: CASSGLAGSTDTQYF

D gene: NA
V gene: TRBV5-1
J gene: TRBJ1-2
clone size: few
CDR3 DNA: TGCGCCAGCAGCCCCGACGGCCCTGACTCTGGCTACACCTTC
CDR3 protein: CASSPDGPDSGYTF

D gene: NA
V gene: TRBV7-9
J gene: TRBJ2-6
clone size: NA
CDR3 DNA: TGTGCCAGCAGCCCCGATACGGGTCAGCCTGGGGCCAACGTCCTGACTTTC
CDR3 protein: CASSPDTGQPGANVLTF

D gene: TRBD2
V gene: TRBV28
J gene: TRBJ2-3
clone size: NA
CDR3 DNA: TGTGCCAGCAGTTTTAGCGGGAGGGCCGGAGATACGCAGTATTTT
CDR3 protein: CASSFSGRAGDTQYF

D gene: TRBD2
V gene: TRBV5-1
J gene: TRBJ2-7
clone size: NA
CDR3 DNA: TGCGCCAGCTTCTTGGAAGCGGGGGCGCAATACGAGCAGTACTTC
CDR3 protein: CASFLEAGAQYEQYF

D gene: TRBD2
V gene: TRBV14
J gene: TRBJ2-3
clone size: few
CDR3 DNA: TGTGCCAGCAGCCGGACTAGCGGGAGAGCAGATACGCAGTATTTT
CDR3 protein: CASSRTSGRADTQYF

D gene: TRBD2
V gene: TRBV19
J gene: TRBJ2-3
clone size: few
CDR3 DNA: TGTGCCAGTACCCCAGTCCCCGGGCTAGCGGGAGTAGATACGCAGTATTTT
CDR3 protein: CASTPVPGLAGVDTQYF